The clone carrying this TCR beta chain was found a few times. Antigen specificity is unknown. This specimen comes from a study of T-cell memory formation after mild COVID-19. CDR3 length: 14 amino acids. The V end lost 0 bases, the J end lost 8 bases, and 11 bases lay between the germline ends. Germline-derived CDR1 and CDR2 are SEHNR and FQNEAQ (reference sequence). Notes on the study in general: Balance between CD4 and CD8 was seen in clones contracting day 15 to 85, and a CD4+ lean was seen in later expanders.

Employing constant-segment primers, 5'RACE generated TCR alpha and TCR beta cDNA libraries bearing sample barcodes and UMIs. One entry per CDR3 protein, called by TCRdb with MiXCR from the 5' RACE reads. Of around 310,000 distinct CDR3 sequences in the sample, less than 25% were seen once. Sequences were obtained from PBMCs or a T cell subset sorted from them (not recorded which). The source of this sequence is a young man who had mild COVID-19 (a few samples of this study predate the infection). Cell type and time point are not known. The genes are TRBV7-9 and TRBJ2-4; D tentatively reads TRBD1 or TRBD2 (5 bases each). The CDR3 protein is CASSLAGPLYIQYF. For the CDR3, the DNA is TGTGCCAGCAGCTTAGCGGGACCACTCTACATTCAGTACTTC.